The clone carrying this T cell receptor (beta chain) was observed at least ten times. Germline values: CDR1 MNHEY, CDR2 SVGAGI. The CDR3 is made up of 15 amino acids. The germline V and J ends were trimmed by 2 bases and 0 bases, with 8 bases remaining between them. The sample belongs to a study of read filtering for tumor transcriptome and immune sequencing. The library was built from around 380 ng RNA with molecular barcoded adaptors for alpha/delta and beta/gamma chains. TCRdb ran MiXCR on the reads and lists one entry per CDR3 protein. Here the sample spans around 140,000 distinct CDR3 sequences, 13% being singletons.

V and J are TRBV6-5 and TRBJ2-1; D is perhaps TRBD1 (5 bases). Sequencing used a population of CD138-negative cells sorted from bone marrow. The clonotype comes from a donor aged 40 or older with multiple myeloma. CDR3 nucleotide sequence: TGTGCCAGCAGTTACGGGGCTAGCTCCTACAATGAGCAGTTCTTC. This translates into CASSYGASSYNEQFF.